The entry below describes one T cell receptor beta chain. The data belong to a study of blood T cell repertoires in COVID-19. On the study more broadly: Sites in the United States, Italy and Spain provided acute and convalescent COVID-19 samples. Sources were T cells, B-cell-depleted T cells, or PBMCs; the material itself was cDNA or gDNA.

In the study's own analysis: Estimated nucleated cell counts came from reference gene primer amplification. Assay used: immunoSEQ multiplex PCR; TCRdb lists only in-frame clones, some missing. The DNA gave D and trimming, while V, J and clone size come from that table. The sample has approximately 310,000 clones, more than 70% seen once; the top ten hold roughly 7.1%. Germline CDR1 reads SEHNR; CDR2 reads FQNEAQ (reference sequence). The CDR3 runs to 14 residues. V was pared by 5 bases and J by 1 base, with 11 bases between. The sequence derives from a woman between 50 and 59 years old who had recovered from COVID-19. The sequencing sample was made of peripheral blood. The chain employs TRBV7-9 and TRBJ1-1; D remains ambiguous. The CDR3 region has the DNA TGTGCCAGCAGCCCAGGAGCGGGGAACACTGAAGCTTTCTTT. This gives the protein CASSPGAGNTEAFF.